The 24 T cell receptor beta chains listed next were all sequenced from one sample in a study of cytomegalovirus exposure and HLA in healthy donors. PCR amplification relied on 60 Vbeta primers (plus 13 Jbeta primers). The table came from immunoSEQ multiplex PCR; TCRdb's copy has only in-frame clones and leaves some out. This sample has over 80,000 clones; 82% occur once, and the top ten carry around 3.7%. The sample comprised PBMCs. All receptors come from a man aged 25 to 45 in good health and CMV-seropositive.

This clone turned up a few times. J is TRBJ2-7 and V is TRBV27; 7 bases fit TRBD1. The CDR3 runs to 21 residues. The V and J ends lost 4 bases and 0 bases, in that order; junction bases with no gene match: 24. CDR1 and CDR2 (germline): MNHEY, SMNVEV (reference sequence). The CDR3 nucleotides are TGTGCCAGCAGTTCAAGACAGGGTCTAGCTCTCATCCCGAGGAGCTCCTACGAGCAGTACTTC. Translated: CASSSRQGLALIPRSSYEQYF.

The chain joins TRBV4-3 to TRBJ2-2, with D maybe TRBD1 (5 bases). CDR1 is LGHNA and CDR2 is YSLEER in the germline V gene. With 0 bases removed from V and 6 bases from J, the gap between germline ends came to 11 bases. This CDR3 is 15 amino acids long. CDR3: CASSQDVVGAGELFF. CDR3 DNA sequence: TGCGCCAGCAGCCAAGATGTAGTAGGGGCCGGGGAGCTGTTTTTT.

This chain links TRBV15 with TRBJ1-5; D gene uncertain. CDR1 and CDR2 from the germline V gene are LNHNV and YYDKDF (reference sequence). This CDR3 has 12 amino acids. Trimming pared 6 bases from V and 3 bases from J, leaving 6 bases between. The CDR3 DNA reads TGTGCCACCAGTCAGAACAATCAGCCCCAGCATTTT. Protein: CATSQNNQPQHF.

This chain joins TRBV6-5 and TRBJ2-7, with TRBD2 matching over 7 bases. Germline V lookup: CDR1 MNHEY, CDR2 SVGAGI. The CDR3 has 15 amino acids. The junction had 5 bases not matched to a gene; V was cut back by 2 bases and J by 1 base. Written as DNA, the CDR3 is TGTGCCAGCAGTTACGGCGGGAGTAAGTCCTACGAGCAGTACTTC. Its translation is CASSYGGSKSYEQYF.

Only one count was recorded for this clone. CDR3 DNA: TGTGCCAGCAGACTACTCCAGGGGGTTGGGAAGACCCAGTACTTC. This gives the protein CASRLLQGVGKTQYF. V gene TRBV6-5 combines with J gene TRBJ2-5; 7 bases align to TRBD1. The CDR3 length is 15 residues. Germline lookup yields CDR1 MNHEY and CDR2 SVGAGI. V lost 6 bases, J lost 6 bases, and 13 bases stayed unmatched.

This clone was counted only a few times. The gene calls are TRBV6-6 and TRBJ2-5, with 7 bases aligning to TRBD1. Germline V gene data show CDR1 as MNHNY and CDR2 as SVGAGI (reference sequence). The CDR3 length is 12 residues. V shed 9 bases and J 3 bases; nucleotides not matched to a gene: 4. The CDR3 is CASTTGEETQYF. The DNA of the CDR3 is TGTGCCAGTACTACAGGGGAAGAGACCCAGTACTTC.

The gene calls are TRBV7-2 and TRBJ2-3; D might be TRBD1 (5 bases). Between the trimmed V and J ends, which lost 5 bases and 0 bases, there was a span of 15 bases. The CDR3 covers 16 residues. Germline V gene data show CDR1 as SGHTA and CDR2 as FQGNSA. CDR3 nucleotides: TGTGCCAGCAGCCCCCATCGGACATTCAGCACAGATACGCAGTATTTT. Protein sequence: CASSPHRTFSTDTQYF.

The CDR3 nucleotides read TGTGCCAGCAGCTCCCCCCTGCTAGCGGGAAGGCCCACCGGGGAGCTGTTTTTT. Its translation is CASSSPLLAGRPTGELFF. The genes are TRBV7-7 and TRBJ2-2; TRBD2 matches 9 bases. The trim removed 4 bases at V and 4 bases at J, leaving 13 bases unmatched. Germline lookup yields CDR1 SSHAT and CDR2 FNYEAQ (reference sequence). This CDR3 comprises 18 residues.

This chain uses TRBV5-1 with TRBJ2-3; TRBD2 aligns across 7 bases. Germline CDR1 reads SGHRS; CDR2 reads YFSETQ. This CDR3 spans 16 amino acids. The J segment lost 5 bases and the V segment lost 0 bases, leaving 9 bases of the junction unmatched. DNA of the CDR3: TGCGCCAGCAGCTTGGCCCGACTAGCAGAAAGAGATACGCAGTATTTT. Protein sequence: CASSLARLAERDTQYF.

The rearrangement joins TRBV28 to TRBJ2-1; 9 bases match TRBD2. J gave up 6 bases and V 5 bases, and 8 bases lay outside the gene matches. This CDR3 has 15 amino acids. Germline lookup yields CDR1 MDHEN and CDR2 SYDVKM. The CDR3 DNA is TGTGCCAGCAGTACTCTAGCGGGACCTGTCAATGAGCAGTTCTTC. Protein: CASSTLAGPVNEQFF.

The DNA for the CDR3 is TGCAGCGTTGAAGATCGAATTGAGGGCGTTGAAGCTTTCTTT. Amino acid sequence: CSVEDRIEGVEAFF. The chain has TRBV29-1 and TRBJ1-1; D is uncertain. Trimming removed 0 bases from V and 7 bases from J, with 15 bases in between. There are 14 residues in the CDR3. Germline CDR1 and CDR2: SQVTM and ANQGSEA. Full variable domain (remainder filled in from reference TRBV29-1 and TRBJ1-1): SAVISQKPSRDICQRGTSLTIQCQVDSQVTMMFWYRQQPGQSLTLIATANQGSEATYESGFVIDKFPISRPNLTFSTLTVSNMSPEDSSIYLCSVEDRIEGVEAFFGQGTRLTVV.

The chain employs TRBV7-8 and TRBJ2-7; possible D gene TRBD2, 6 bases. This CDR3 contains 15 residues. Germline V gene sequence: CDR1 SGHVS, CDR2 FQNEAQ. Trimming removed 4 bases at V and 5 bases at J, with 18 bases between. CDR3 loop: CASSSRDWPGDEQYF. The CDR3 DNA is TGTGCCAGCAGCTCCAGGGACTGGCCTGGAGACGAGCAGTACTTC.

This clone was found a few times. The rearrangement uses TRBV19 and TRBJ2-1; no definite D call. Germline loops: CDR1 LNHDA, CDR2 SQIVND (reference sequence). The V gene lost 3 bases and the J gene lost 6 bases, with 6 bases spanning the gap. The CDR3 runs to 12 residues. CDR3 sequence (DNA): TGTGCCAGTAGTATTGGGCCCAATGAGCAGTTCTTC. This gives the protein CASSIGPNEQFF.

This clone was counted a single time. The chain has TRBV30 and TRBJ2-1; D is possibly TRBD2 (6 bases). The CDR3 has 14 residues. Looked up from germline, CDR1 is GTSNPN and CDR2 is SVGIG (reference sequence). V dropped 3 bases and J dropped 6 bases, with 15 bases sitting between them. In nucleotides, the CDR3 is TGTGCCTGGAGGGGGCTAGCGACCCGCAATGAGCAGTTCTTC. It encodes CAWRGLATRNEQFF.

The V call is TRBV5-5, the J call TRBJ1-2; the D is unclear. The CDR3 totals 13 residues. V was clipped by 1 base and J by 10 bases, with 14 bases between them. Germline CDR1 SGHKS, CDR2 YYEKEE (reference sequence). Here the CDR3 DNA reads TGTGCCAGCAGCTTGCCGGAGAGACTGTTCTACACCTTC. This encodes CASSLPERLFYTF.

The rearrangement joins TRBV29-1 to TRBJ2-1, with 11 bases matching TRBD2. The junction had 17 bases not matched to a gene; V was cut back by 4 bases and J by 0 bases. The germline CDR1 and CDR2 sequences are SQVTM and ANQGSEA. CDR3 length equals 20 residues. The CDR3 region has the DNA TGCAGCGTTGTGCAGGTTAGCGGGAGGGCCGTACTAAGCTCCTACAATGAGCAGTTCTTC. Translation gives CSVVQVSGRAVLSSYNEQFF.

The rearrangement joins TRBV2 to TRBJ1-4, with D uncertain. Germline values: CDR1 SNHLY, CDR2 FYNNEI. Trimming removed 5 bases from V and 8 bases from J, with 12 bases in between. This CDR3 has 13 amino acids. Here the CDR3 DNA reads TGTGCCAGCAGTACCGGGGTTCCAGAAAAACTGTTTTTT. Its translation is CASSTGVPEKLFF.

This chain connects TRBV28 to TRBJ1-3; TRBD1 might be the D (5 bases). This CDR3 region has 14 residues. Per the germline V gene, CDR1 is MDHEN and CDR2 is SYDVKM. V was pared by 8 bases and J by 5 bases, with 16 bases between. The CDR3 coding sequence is TGTGCCAGCGGCCGCGGGACCGATAGAAACACCATATATTTT. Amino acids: CASGRGTDRNTIYF.

The CDR3: CASSLGQGNEQYF. CDR3 bases: TGCGCCAGCAGCCTGGGACAGGGAAACGAGCAGTACTTC. The V and J genes are TRBV5-1 and TRBJ2-7; 9 bases map to TRBD1. Germline CDR1 and CDR2: SGHRS and YFSETQ. With V trimmed by 4 bases and J by 5 bases, 4 bases remained unmatched. The CDR3 is 13 amino acids.

CDR3 coding DNA: TGTGCCAGCACTGTGTATAGCGGGAAGAACACCGGGGAGCTGTTTTTT. Its translation: CASTVYSGKNTGELFF. V gene TRBV27 combines with J gene TRBJ2-2; 8 bases fit TRBD2. With 7 bases clipped from V and 1 base from J, the junction kept 8 bases outside the gene matches. Germline V gene lookup returns CDR1 MNHEY and CDR2 SMNVEV (reference sequence). This CDR3 has 16 residues.

As DNA, the CDR3 is TGTGCCAGCAGGGGGACAGGGGGCCGCGAAAAACTGTTTTTT. This gives the protein CASRGTGGREKLFF. This chain connects TRBV6-6 to TRBJ1-4; TRBD1 matches at 12 bases. The CDR3 spans 14 residues. V was pared by 6 bases and J by 8 bases, with 4 bases of the junction left unmatched. Germline CDR1 reads MNHNY; CDR2 reads SVGAGI (reference sequence).

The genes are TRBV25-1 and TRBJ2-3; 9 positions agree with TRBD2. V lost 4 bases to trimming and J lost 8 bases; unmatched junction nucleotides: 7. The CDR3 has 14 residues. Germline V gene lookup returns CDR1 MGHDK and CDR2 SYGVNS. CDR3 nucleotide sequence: TGTGCCAGCAGTGGTAGCGGGAGTGGGACTACGCAGTATTTT. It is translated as CASSGSGSGTTQYF.

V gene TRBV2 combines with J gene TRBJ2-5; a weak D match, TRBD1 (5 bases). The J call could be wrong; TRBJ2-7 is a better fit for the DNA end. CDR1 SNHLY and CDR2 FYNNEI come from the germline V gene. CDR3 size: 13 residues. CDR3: CASKERGEYEQYF. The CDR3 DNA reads TGTGCCAGTAAGGAAAGGGGCGAATACGAGCAGTACTTC.

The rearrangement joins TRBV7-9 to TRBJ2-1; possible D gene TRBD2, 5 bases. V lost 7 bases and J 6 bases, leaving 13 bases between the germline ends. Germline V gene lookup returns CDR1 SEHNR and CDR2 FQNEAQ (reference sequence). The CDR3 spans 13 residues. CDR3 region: CASKRGYGNEQFF. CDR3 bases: TGTGCCAGCAAGAGAGGGTATGGCAATGAGCAGTTCTTC.